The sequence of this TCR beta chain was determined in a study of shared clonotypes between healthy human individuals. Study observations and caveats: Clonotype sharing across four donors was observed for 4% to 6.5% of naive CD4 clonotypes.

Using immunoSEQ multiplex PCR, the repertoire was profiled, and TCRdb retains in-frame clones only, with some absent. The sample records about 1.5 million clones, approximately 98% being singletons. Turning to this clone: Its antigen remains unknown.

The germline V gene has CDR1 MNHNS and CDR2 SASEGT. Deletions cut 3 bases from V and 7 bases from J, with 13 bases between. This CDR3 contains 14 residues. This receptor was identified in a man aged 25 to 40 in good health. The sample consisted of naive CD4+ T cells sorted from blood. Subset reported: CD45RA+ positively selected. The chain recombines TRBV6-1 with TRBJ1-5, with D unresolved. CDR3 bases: TGTGCCAGCAGTGATAGATCCCTCAACCAGCCCCAGCATTTT. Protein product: CASSDRSLNQPQHF.